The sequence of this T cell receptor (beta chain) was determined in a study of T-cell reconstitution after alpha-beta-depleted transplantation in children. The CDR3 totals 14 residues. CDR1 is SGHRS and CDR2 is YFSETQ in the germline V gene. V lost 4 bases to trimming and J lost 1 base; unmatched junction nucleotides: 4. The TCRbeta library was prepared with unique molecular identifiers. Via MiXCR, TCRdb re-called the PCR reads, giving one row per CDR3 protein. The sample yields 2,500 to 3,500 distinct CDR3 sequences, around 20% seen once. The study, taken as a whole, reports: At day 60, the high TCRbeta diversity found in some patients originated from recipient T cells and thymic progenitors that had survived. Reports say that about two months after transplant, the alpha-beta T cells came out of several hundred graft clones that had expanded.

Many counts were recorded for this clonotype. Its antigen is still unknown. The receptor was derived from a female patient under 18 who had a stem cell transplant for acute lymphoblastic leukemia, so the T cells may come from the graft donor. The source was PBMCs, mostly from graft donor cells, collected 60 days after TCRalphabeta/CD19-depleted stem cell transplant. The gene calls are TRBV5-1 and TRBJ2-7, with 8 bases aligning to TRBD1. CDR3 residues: CASSPRTGSYEQYF. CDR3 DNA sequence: TGCGCCAGCAGCCCCCGGACAGGGTCCTACGAGCAGTACTTC.